Listed below are T cell receptor beta chains from one sample, sequenced in a study of T cells in Graves' hyperthyroidism and ophthalmopathy. Via MiXCR, TCRdb re-called the multiplex PCR reads, giving one row per CDR3 protein. The table shows 700,000 to 950,000 distinct CDR3 sequences, with around a third occurring only once. Sequencing used blood. The receptor set was obtained from a middle-aged woman with Graves' hyperthyroidism. Both conserved end residues are part of each CDR3. The D gene is left open where the match is weak. Size values are once, few and many counts, or a class for expanded clones, and some rows have none.

NA	TRBV5-1	few	TRBJ2-7	CASSLQGYYEQYF	TGCGCCAGCAGCTTACAGGGCTACTACGAGCAGTACTTC
NA	TRBV28	NA	TRBJ2-7	CATMLVGESEQYF	TGTGCCACGATGTTAGTTGGAGAAAGCGAGCAGTACTTC
NA	TRBV10-2	NA	TRBJ1-1	CASRAVGTEAFF	TGCGCCAGCAGGGCCGTGGGCACTGAAGCTTTCTTT
NA	TRBV12-3/TRBV12-4	many	TRBJ1-6	CASSFQDTNSPLHF	TGTGCCAGCAGTTTTCAGGACACCAACTCACCCCTCCACTTT
NA	TRBV15	NA	TRBJ1-2	CATSRASEGLYGYTF	TGTGCCACCAGCAGAGCCAGTGAGGGACTCTATGGCTACACCTTC
NA	TRBV29-1	few	TRBJ1-6	CSVAAGSDNSPLHF	TGCAGCGTCGCCGCAGGGTCAGATAATTCACCCCTCCACTTT
NA	TRBV15	few	TRBJ1-1	CASGDTGGTEAFF	TGTGCCAGCGGGGACACGGGGGGGACTGAAGCTTTCTTT
NA	TRBV5-1	many	TRBJ1-2	CASSPQGEGIYGYTF	TGCGCCAGCAGCCCCCAAGGAGAGGGAATCTATGGCTACACCTTC
TRBD2	TRBV7-9	NA	TRBJ2-1	CASYSGGANEQFF	TGTGCCAGTTACAGCGGGGGGGCCAATGAGCAGTTCTTC
NA	TRBV15	few	TRBJ1-1	CATSSPGEAFF	TGTGCCACCAGCAGCCCAGGGGAAGCTTTCTTT
NA	TRBV20-1	many	TRBJ1-2	CSAKGSANYGYTF	TGCAGTGCCAAGGGAAGCGCTAACTATGGCTACACCTTC
TRBD1	TRBV7-4	many	TRBJ1-5	CASSFSGQGNQPQHF	TGTGCCAGCAGCTTTTCGGGACAGGGCAATCAGCCCCAGCATTTT
TRBD2	TRBV19	NA	TRBJ2-2	CARDPAGGPRTGELFF	TGTGCTAGAGATCCCGCGGGAGGGCCGCGCACCGGGGAGCTGTTTTTT
NA	TRBV10-3	once	TRBJ1-4	CAISAGGSELFF	TGTGCCATCAGTGCGGGGGGCTCGGAACTGTTTTTT
NA	TRBV7-8	many	TRBJ2-6	CASITPGVLTF	TGTGCCAGCATCACCCCTGGCGTCCTGACTTTC
TRBD2	TRBV7-2	NA	TRBJ2-7	CASSLRGGWSEQYF	TGTGCCAGCAGCTTGCGGGGGGGGTGGAGCGAGCAGTACTTC
NA	TRBV4-1	NA	TRBJ1-6	CASSQVNGQSRSPLHF	TGCGCCAGCAGCCAAGTCAACGGACAGTCCCGCTCACCCCTCCACTTT
NA	TRBV30	NA	TRBJ2-5	CAWRPDIVQTQYF	TGTGCCTGGAGACCAGACATCGTCCAGACCCAGTACTTC
NA	TRBV19	NA	TRBJ2-7	CASSISAVPSYEQYF	TGTGCCAGTAGTATATCGGCAGTTCCCTCCTACGAGCAGTACTTC
NA	TRBV25-1	NA	TRBJ2-7	CASSPTVIGTAYEQYF	TGTGCCAGCAGTCCTACCGTGATCGGCACCGCCTACGAGCAGTACTTC
NA	TRBV7-9	many	TRBJ1-1	CASSLVWGSLNTEAFF	TGTGCCAGCAGCTTAGTGTGGGGATCATTGAACACTGAAGCTTTCTTT
NA	TRBV7-2	NA	TRBJ1-6	CASSLLGSGSQGSPLHF	TGTGCCAGCAGCTTATTGGGTAGCGGGAGCCAGGGATCACCCCTCCACTTT
NA	TRBV6-5	NA	TRBJ1-3	CASSYSGGFVGNTIYF	TGTGCCAGCAGTTACTCGGGAGGGTTCGTTGGAAACACCATATATTTT
NA	TRBV2	NA	TRBJ2-2	CAWSSLGTAGELFF	TGTGCCTGGAGCTCTCTCGGGACGGCCGGGGAGCTGTTTTTT
NA	TRBV12-3/TRBV12-4	NA	TRBJ1-1	CASGLPPIRPEAFF	TGTGCTAGTGGTTTGCCCCCGATCAGACCTGAAGCTTTCTTT
NA	TRBV6-2/TRBV6-3	NA	TRBJ1-2	CASRDAGEGVYGYTF	TGTGCCAGCAGAGACGCGGGGGAGGGGGTGTATGGCTACACCTTC
NA	TRBV19	NA	TRBJ2-7	CASSMSPAYEQYF	TGTGCCAGTAGTATGTCGCCAGCCTACGAGCAGTACTTC
NA	TRBV7-2	NA	TRBJ1-2	CASRKVGGYDYGYTF	TGCGCCAGCAGAAAGGTGGGGGGTTACGACTATGGCTACACCTTC